This TCR beta chain came from a study of early T cells in non-severe SARS-CoV-2 infection. The overall study: The authors sequenced bulk RNA from unsorted whole blood, leaving chains unpaired.

Individually, cDNA molecules had unique molecular identifiers attached to them. A single record per CDR3 protein comes from TCRdb applying MiXCR to the 5' RACE reads. This table has under 60,000 distinct CDR3 sequences, about 13% appearing once. Comments on this clonotype: Antigen specificity is unknown.

Trimming removed 0 bases from V and 0 bases from J, with 8 bases in between. The germline V gene has CDR1 MNHEY and CDR2 SVGAGI. The CDR3 runs to 16 residues. Study-wide results and caveats: VDJdb-based matching was biased toward anti-spike CD8 responses and missed private and CD4 specificities.

Sequenced input: whole blood. The chain joins TRBV6-5 to TRBJ2-2; the D is unclear. The receptor comes from an adult who was a healthcare worker with PCR-confirmed SARS-CoV-2 infection or an uninfected control (not recorded which). This CDR3 is CASSYSGSSNTGELFF. Written as DNA, the CDR3 is TGTGCCAGCAGTTACTCGGGCAGCTCGAACACCGGGGAGCTGTTTTTT.